Below, 31 T cell receptor beta chains from the same sample are listed, as sequenced in a study of tissue T cells after allogeneic stem cell transplantation. As for time point: mouse harvest day 14 after allogeneic transplant. Mouse grafts combined 10^7 T-cell-depleted bone marrow cells with 10^6 splenic CD5+ T cells. The method was immunoSEQ multiplex PCR; TCRdb's version includes in-frame clones alone and lacks a portion of them. The table lists several thousand clones, 36% of them singletons. Sequencing was done on a sample of skin. The receptors come from a female BALB/c mouse given C57BL/6 T cells with graft-versus-host disease after an allogeneic hematopoietic cell transplant.

This clone has just a few counts. Gene and germline names: mouse. The read terminates 1 residue before the CDR3 end, so the remaining end is supplied by the germline J gene. The chain employs TRBV13-2 and TRBJ2-7; 10 bases are a match to TRBD2. Germline CDR1 NNHNN, CDR2 SYGAGS (reference sequence). The CDR3 is made up of 15 amino acids. Trimming took 1 base from V and 5 from J; bases not matched to a gene: 6. The covered CDR3 bases are TGTGCCAGCGGTGATTTCCTGGGGGGGCGCGATGAACAGTAC. Protein sequence: CASGDFLGGRDEQY. The full CDR3 reads CASGDFLGGRDEQYF.

As to this clone: The gene names here belong to mouse. Read data end 1 residue before the CDR3 end; the end is taken from the germline J gene. The gene calls are TRBV3 and TRBJ2-4; 8 bases align to TRBD2. The germline CDR1 and CDR2 sequences are SNHLY and FYNGKV (reference sequence). The V gene end was trimmed by 7 bases and the J gene end by 1 base; junction bases not matched to a gene: 4. This CDR3 has 14 residues. The CDR3 loop is CASTPTGGQNTLYF. The sequenced CDR3 bases are TGTGCCAGCACCCCGACTGGGGGTCAAAACACCTTGTAC.

This clone was counted a few times. Germline and genes here are mouse. The missing CDR3 end, 1 residue past where the read stops, is filled in from the germline J gene. The chain recombines TRBV26 with TRBJ1-6, with unresolved D. TRBJ1-6 is labeled an ORF, and its function is uncertain. Germline V gene lookup returns CDR1 KGHPV and CDR2 FQNQEV (reference sequence). CDR3 length: 14 amino acids. V was cut by 3 bases and J by 5 bases, with 8 bases left in between. The chain's CDR3 is CASSLGPNNSPLYF. Partial CDR3 DNA: TGTGCCAGCAGTCTCGGGCCAAATAATTCGCCCCTCTAC.

This clone was recorded only once. Each gene name is a mouse one. The CDR3 is cut off 1 residue early in the read; its end comes from the germline J gene. The genes are TRBV26 and TRBJ2-4; a weak D match, TRBD1 (5 bases). CDR1 KGHPV and CDR2 FQNQEV come from the germline V gene (reference sequence). Trimming pared 7 bases from V and 1 base from J, leaving 9 bases between. CDR3 length equals 13 residues. The CDR3 sequence: CASKGKGQNTLYF. CDR3 bases read: TGTGCCAGCAAGGGGAAGGGTCAAAACACCTTGTAC.

This clone ranks as medium-sized. The gene names here belong to mouse. The sequence runs out 1 residue before the end of the CDR3; the remainder is reconstructed from the germline J gene. V gene TRBV23 combines with J gene TRBJ2-3; the table names TRBD2, a call not compared with the DNA. Germline V lookup: CDR1 KGHTA, CDR2 FQNQQP. The CDR3 spans 15 residues. The covered CDR3 bases are TGCTCCAGCAGTCGACTGGGGGTTAGTGCAGAAACGCTGTAT. Protein sequence: CSSSRLGVSAETLY. The entire CDR3 protein reads CSSSRLGVSAETLYF. The full variable domain, with the rest looked up from reference TRBV23 and TRBJ2-3, is DAAVTQKPRYLIKMKGQEAEMKCIPEKGHTAVFWYQQKQSKELKFLIYFQNQQPLDQIDMVKERFSAVCPSSSLCSLGIRTCEAEDSALYLCSSSRLGVSAETLYFGSGTRLTVL.

On this clone itself: Genes and germline come from the mouse. The sequence runs out 1 residue before the end of the CDR3; the remainder is reconstructed from the germline J gene. V is TRBV3 and J is TRBJ1-1, with a tentative D call TRBD1 (5 bases). Germline V gene data show CDR1 as SNHLY and CDR2 as FYNGKV (reference sequence). The CDR3 spans 13 residues. The V end lost 3 bases, the J end lost 1 base, and 6 bases lay between the germline ends. The sequenced CDR3 bases are TGTGCCAGCAGCTTTGACAGAAACACAGAAGTCTTC. Translated, it gives CASSFDRNTEVF. The whole CDR3 sequence reads CASSFDRNTEVFF.

To note about this clone: Gene names are the mouse ones. The CDR3 extends 1 residue past the end of the read, so its final part is completed from the germline J gene. This chain links TRBV3 with TRBJ2-7; 9 bases match TRBD2. The junction had 1 base not matched to a gene; V was cut back by 0 bases and J by 4 bases. This CDR3 comprises 14 residues. The germline V gene encodes CDR1 SNHLY and CDR2 FYNGKV (reference sequence). The sequenced part of the CDR3 DNA is TGTGCCAGCAGCTTAGCTGGGGGGGCTTATGAACAGTAC. Translated, it gives CASSLAGGAYEQY. In full, the CDR3 reads CASSLAGGAYEQYF.

On this clone: Mouse gene names and germline throughout. The read stops 1 residue short of the end of the CDR3; the missing end is completed from the germline J gene. The chain employs TRBV26 and TRBJ2-1; 10 bases are a match to TRBD2. CDR1 and CDR2 (germline): KGHPV, FQNQEV (reference sequence). The CDR3 totals 15 residues. Losses at the gene ends were 4 bases for V and 7 bases for J; bases not matched to a gene: 7. The CDR3 loop reads CASSPTGGYSAEQFF. Incomplete CDR3 DNA: TGTGCCAGCAGTCCGACTGGGGGGTATTCCGCTGAGCAGTTC.

On this clone: Genes and germline come from the mouse. The read ends 1 residue before the CDR3 terminus; that terminus is restored from the germline J gene. The chain employs TRBV13-1 and TRBJ2-7, with TRBD2 matching 13 bases. V lost 2 bases to trimming and J lost 6 bases; unmatched junction nucleotides: 5. In germline, CDR1 is NSHNY, CDR2 SYGAGN. CDR3 length equals 15 residues. The CDR3 sequence: CASSEGDWGGLEQYF. The covered CDR3 bases are TGTGCCAGCAGTGAAGGGGACTGGGGGGGGCTTGAACAGTAC.

This clone was counted between two and nine times. Here the gene names and germline are mouse. CDR3 DNA, as far as it was read: TGTGCCAGCAGTCCACATGCAAACACAGAAGTCTTC. It translates to CASSPHANTEVF. The CDR3 in its entirety is CASSPHANTEVFF. The chain joins TRBV26 to TRBJ1-1; D is unclear. The read is 1 residue too short to cover the CDR3 end, so that end is filled in from the germline J gene. The CDR3 is 13 amino acids. V lost 4 bases and J lost 0, with 6 bases in between. Germline V gene data show CDR1 as KGHPV and CDR2 as FQNQEV (reference sequence).

In regard to this clone: Gene names denote mouse genes. This sample also contains other DNA sequences that code for the same CDR3. The CDR3 reads CASSLGQSSYEQYF. CDR3 DNA, as far as it was read: TGTGCCAGCAGCCTCGGACAGAGCTCCTATGAACAGTAC. This chain connects TRBV26 to TRBJ2-7; possibly TRBD1 for D (6 bases). The read comes to an end 1 residue before the CDR3 does, leaving the germline J gene to fill in the end. Germline V gene data show CDR1 as KGHPV and CDR2 as FQNQEV (reference sequence). With 6 bases removed from V and 0 bases from J, the gap between germline ends came to 12 bases. This CDR3 has 14 amino acids. The whole variable domain, filled in from reference TRBV26 and TRBJ2-7, reads NSKVIQTPRYLVKGQGQKAKMRCIPEKGHPVVFWYQQNKNNEFKFLINFQNQEVLQQIDMTEKRFSAECPSNSPCSLEIQSSEAGDSALYLCASSLGQSSYEQYFGPGTRLTVL.

A note on this clone: Gene names denote mouse genes. The read terminates 1 residue before the CDR3 end, so the remaining end is supplied by the germline J gene. This chain uses TRBV3 with TRBJ2-7, with TRBD2 matching over 11 bases. This CDR3 has 14 residues. V lost 3 bases, J lost 4 bases, and 2 bases stayed unmatched. Germline CDR1 SNHLY, CDR2 FYNGKV (reference sequence). CDR3 bases read: TGTGCCAGCAGCTTCCGGGACTGGGGGTATGAACAGTAC. Translating it yields CASSFRDWGYEQY. The CDR3 reads in full as CASSFRDWGYEQYF.

Concerning this clone itself: These gene names are mouse names. The read halts 1 residue ahead of the CDR3 end, with the missing end drawn from the germline J gene. V is TRBV16 and J is TRBJ2-4; D unresolved. The CDR3 is 13 amino acids. From germline, CDR1 is SGHSA and CDR2 FRNQAP. Trimming removed 1 base at V and 1 base at J, with 3 bases between. The CDR3 DNA, read in part, is TGTGCAAGCAGCTTAGGAGGTCAAAACACCTTGTAC. It yields the protein CASSLGGQNTLY. The full CDR3 reads CASSLGGQNTLYF.

This clone was picked up a small number of times. Germline and genes: mouse. The DNA ends 1 residue before the CDR3 does, and the rest of the CDR3 is filled in from the germline J gene. The V and J genes are TRBV26 and TRBJ2-7; D assignment may be TRBD1 or TRBD2 (5 bases each). V was pared by 0 bases and J by 6 bases, with 9 bases between. Germline V gives CDR1 KGHPV, CDR2 FQNQEV (reference sequence). CDR3 length: 13 amino acids. This CDR3 reads CASSLSKGLEQYF. The sequenced CDR3 bases are TGTGCCAGCAGTCTGTCGAAGGGGCTTGAACAGTAC. The variable domain in full, completed from reference TRBV26 and TRBJ2-7, reads NSKVIQTPRYLVKGQGQKAKMRCIPEKGHPVVFWYQQNKNNEFKFLINFQNQEVLQQIDMTEKRFSAECPSNSPCSLEIQSSEAGDSALYLCASSLSKGLEQYFGPGTRLTVL.

In its sample, this clone ranks as medium-sized. Germline and genes here are mouse. The read stops 1 residue short of the end of the CDR3; the missing end is completed from the germline J gene. This sequence joins TRBV26 and TRBJ1-3; D not certain. The V gene's germline CDR1 is KGHPV and CDR2 FQNQEV (reference sequence). The CDR3 extends over 14 amino acids. The germline V and J ends were trimmed by 4 bases and 0 bases, with 7 bases remaining between them. CDR3 sequence reads: CASSRLNSGNTLYF. The sequenced CDR3 bases are TGTGCCAGCAGTCGCCTAAATTCTGGAAATACGCTCTAT.

A note on this clone: Gene names are mouse gene names. The observed sequence ends 1 residue before the CDR3 terminus, with the missing tail filled in from the germline J gene. The chain employs TRBV26 and TRBJ2-7; either TRBD1 or TRBD2 may supply D (6 bases each). Germline-derived CDR1 and CDR2 are KGHPV and FQNQEV (reference sequence). Trimming left V 0 bases short and J 7 bases short, with 10 bases between. The CDR3 sequence is 13 residues long. The CDR3 DNA, read in part, is TGTGCCAGCAGTCTGTCGGGGGCGCGGGAACAGTAC. Translated: CASSLSGAREQY. The entire CDR3 protein reads CASSLSGAREQYF.

This clone is labeled medium-sized (0.01 to 0.1%). Gene names are the mouse ones. The read stops 1 residue short of the end of the CDR3; the missing end is completed from the germline J gene. The rearrangement uses TRBV26 and TRBJ1-4; D is unclear. With 2 bases removed from V and 4 bases from J, the gap between germline ends came to 5 bases. CDR1 KGHPV and CDR2 FQNQEV come from the germline V gene (reference sequence). There are 13 residues in the CDR3. Partial CDR3 DNA: TGTGCCAGCAGTCTGCCAGACAACGAAAGATTATTT. As protein: CASSLPDNERLF. The whole CDR3 reads CASSLPDNERLFF.

This clone turned up a few times. The gene symbols are mouse symbols. The CDR3 end falls 1 residue outside the read, so it is completed with the germline J gene. V and J are TRBV31 and TRBJ1-1; TRBD1 agrees at 7 bases. Losses at the gene ends were 3 bases for V and 1 base for J; bases not matched to a gene: 2. The CDR3 totals 13 residues. Germline V gene data show CDR1 as GKSSPN and CDR2 as SITVG. CDR3 protein: CAWSRQGNTEVFF. Partial CDR3 DNA: TGTGCCTGGAGCCGACAGGGAAACACAGAAGTCTTC.

The table lists this clone with a few counts. Mouse names are used for the genes. The read stops 1 residue short of the end of the CDR3; the missing end is completed from the germline J gene. The chain employs TRBV16 and TRBJ2-7; 8 bases match TRBD1. Losses at the gene ends were 2 bases for V and 3 bases for J; bases not matched to a gene: 3. Germline V CDR1 and CDR2: SGHSA, FRNQAP. This CDR3 has 14 amino acids. CDR3 bases read: TGTGCAAGCAGCTTACCAGGGGGCGGCTATGAACAGTAC. Translated: CASSLPGGGYEQY. The full CDR3 is CASSLPGGGYEQYF. The variable domain in full, with the rest retrieved from reference TRBV16 and TRBJ2-7, is NAGVIQTPRHKVTGKGQEATLWCEPISGHSAVFWYRQTIVQGLEFLTYFRNQAPIDDSGMPKERFSAQMPNQSHSTLKIQSTQPQDSAVYLCASSLPGGGYEQYFGPGTRLTVL.

Notes on this clone: Genes here carry mouse names. The read gets to within 1 residue of the CDR3 end, and the germline J gene fills in the rest. This chain joins TRBV12-2 and TRBJ2-4; TRBD2 might be the D (6 bases). CDR3 length equals 14 residues. V was clipped by 0 bases and J by 0 bases, with 6 bases between them. Germline V gene lookup returns CDR1 SGHLS and CDR2 HYDKME. CDR3 protein: CASSLDWSQNTLYF. The CDR3 bases that were read are TGTGCCAGCTCTCTCGACTGGAGTCAAAACACCTTGTAC. Looking up the rest from reference TRBV12-2 and TRBJ2-4 gives the full variable domain: NSGVVQSPRYIIKGKGERSILKCIPISGHLSVAWYQQTQGQELKFFIQHYDKMERDKGNLPSRFSVQQFDDYHSEMNMSALELEDSAVYFCASSLDWSQNTLYFGAGTRLSVL.

Comments on this clone: Each gene name is a mouse one. The CDR3 goes on 1 residue after the read ends, and that part is filled in from the germline J gene. The rearrangement uses TRBV26 and TRBJ1-1; 7 bases map to TRBD1. V was clipped by 4 bases and J by 0 bases; unmatched bases: 2. Germline V gene data show CDR1 as KGHPV and CDR2 as FQNQEV (reference sequence). CDR3 length equals 14 residues. Incomplete CDR3 DNA: TGTGCCAGCAGTCCCGACAGGGCAAACACAGAAGTCTTC. Translated, it gives CASSPDRANTEVF. The full CDR3 sequence reads CASSPDRANTEVFF.

About this clone: Genes and germline come from the mouse. The read terminates 1 residue before the CDR3 end, so the remaining end is supplied by the germline J gene. The V gene is TRBV13-2, the J gene TRBJ2-7; D gene unclear. The V and J ends lost 0 bases and 4 bases respectively, with 5 bases between them. The CDR3 has 12 amino acids. Per the germline V gene, CDR1 is NNHNN and CDR2 is SYGAGS (reference sequence). CDR3: CASGDVKYEQYF. CDR3 DNA, as far as it was read: TGTGCCAGCGGTGATGTCAAGTATGAACAGTAC.

As regards this clone: The genes and germline here are from mouse. The CDR3 extends 1 residue past the end of the read, so its final part is completed from the germline J gene. V usage is TRBV4 and J usage is TRBJ2-5, with TRBD2 matching 12 bases. In germline, CDR1 is LGHDT, CDR2 YNNKQL (reference sequence). The CDR3 contains 16 residues. Germline trimming cut 3 bases from V and 3 bases from J; bases unmatched to any gene: 4. The sequenced part of the CDR3 DNA is TGTGCCAGCAGCTACCGACTGGGGGGGCGACAAGACACCCAGTAC. The encoded protein is CASSYRLGGRQDTQY. The entire CDR3 reads CASSYRLGGRQDTQYF.

In the case of this clone: This may arise from a read error, as a much more abundant clone is one base away. Gene and germline names: mouse. The CDR3 extends 1 residue past the end of the read, so its final part is completed from the germline J gene. This chain links TRBV26 with TRBJ2-7; TRBD1 matches at 11 bases. The CDR3 has 13 amino acids. V gave up 4 bases and J gave up 8 bases; unmatched junction bases: 4. CDR1 and CDR2 from the germline V gene are KGHPV and FQNQEV (reference sequence). The CDR3 bases that were read are TGTGCCAGCAGTCCGGACAGGGGGCAAAAACAGTAC. This translates into CASSPDRGQKQY. The full-length CDR3 reads as CASSPDRGQKQYF.

Turning to this clone: Mouse gene names and germline throughout. CDR3 sequence: CASSLQGASAETLYF. The DNA read from the CDR3 is TGTGCCAGCTCTCTACAGGGGGCTAGTGCAGAAACGCTGTAT. The V and J genes are TRBV12-2 and TRBJ2-3; 9 bases map to TRBD1. The read ends 1 residue shy of where the CDR3 ends; the end is completed using the germline J gene. This CDR3 has 15 amino acids. From germline, CDR1 is SGHLS and CDR2 HYDKME. J gave up 0 bases and V 1 base, and 1 base lay outside the gene matches.

This clone occurred a few times. Any gene name here is a mouse gene name. The read halts 1 residue ahead of the CDR3 end, with the missing end drawn from the germline J gene. V and J are TRBV3 and TRBJ2-2; D is undetermined. The CDR3 contains 13 residues. Trimming removed 4 bases from V and 3 bases from J, with 6 bases in between. Germline CDR1 is SNHLY and CDR2 is FYNGKV (reference sequence). CDR3 DNA (partial): TGTGCCAGCAGCTCCCAGGACACCGGGCAGCTCTAC. Translating gives CASSSQDTGQLY. The full CDR3 sequence reads CASSSQDTGQLYF.

With respect to this clone: Each gene name is a mouse one. Incomplete CDR3 DNA: TGTGCCAGCAGCTTCGCTGGGGGGGGTGCAGAAACGCTGTAT. Its protein is CASSFAGGGAETLY. The whole CDR3 region reads CASSFAGGGAETLYF. This chain joins TRBV3 and TRBJ2-3; 9 bases line up with TRBD2. From the germline J gene comes the end of the CDR3, since the read stops 1 residue before it. Germline values: CDR1 SNHLY, CDR2 FYNGKV (reference sequence). The trim removed 3 bases at V and 1 base at J, leaving 2 bases unmatched. The CDR3 is made up of 15 amino acids.

Of note for this clone: The genes are named according to mouse. With the read ending 1 residue before the CDR3 end, the germline J gene is used to fill in that end. The chain joins TRBV26 to TRBJ2-5; D call uncertain. The CDR3 covers 10 residues. In germline, CDR1 is KGHPV, CDR2 FQNQEV (reference sequence). Trimming took 0 bases from V and 11 from J, leaving 3 bases between them. The CDR3 bases that were read are TGTGCCAGCAGTCTGTCGCGCCAGTAC. This gives the protein CASSLSRQY. The full CDR3 is CASSLSRQYF.

Concerning this clone: Each gene name is a mouse one. The CDR3 goes on 1 residue after the read ends, and that part is filled in from the germline J gene. V gene TRBV13-2 combines with J gene TRBJ1-6, with TRBD1 matching 8 bases. TRBJ1-6 is an ORF, with its function uncertain. Looked up from germline, CDR1 is NNHNN and CDR2 is SYGAGS (reference sequence). Trimming at V came to 4 bases and at J to 0 bases, leaving 6 bases not matched to a gene. This CDR3 has 17 amino acids. The CDR3 loop reads CASGQGAPSSYNSPLYF. Partial CDR3 DNA: TGTGCCAGCGGTCAGGGGGCTCCCTCTTCCTATAATTCGCCCCTCTAC.

This clone was observed once. These gene names are mouse names. The read comes to an end 1 residue before the CDR3 does, leaving the germline J gene to fill in the end. The V and J genes are TRBV23 and TRBJ1-1. There are 12 residues in the CDR3. Germline CDR1 KGHTA, CDR2 FQNQQP. CDR3 loop: CSSSQGGTEVFF. The sequenced part of the CDR3 DNA is TGCTCCAGCAGTCAAGGGGGCACAGAAGTCTTC. The full variable domain, in which reference TRBV23 and TRBJ1-1 provide the parts outside the CDR3, is DAAVTQKPRYLIKMKGQEAEMKCIPEKGHTAVFWYQQKQSKELKFLIYFQNQQPLDQIDMVKERFSAVCPSSSLCSLGIRTCEAEDSALYLCSSSQGGTEVFFGKGTRLTVV.

Sample share makes this clone medium-sized. Genes here carry mouse names. Read coverage stops 1 residue before the CDR3 terminus; the germline J gene supplies the remainder. The chain has TRBV31 and TRBJ2-5; the match to TRBD2 covers 8 bases. Germline V lookup: CDR1 GKSSPN, CDR2 SITVG. V lost 1 base, J lost 4 bases, and 4 bases stayed unmatched. This CDR3 region has 14 residues. The CDR3 sequence: CAWSPWGEEDTQYF. Partial CDR3 DNA: TGTGCCTGGAGTCCCTGGGGGGAGGAAGACACCCAGTAC.